This T cell receptor beta chain was documented in a study of tissue T cells after allogeneic stem cell transplantation. Details on this clone: Its antigen is unidentified.

TCRbeta CDR3 was sequenced at survey depth with template counts. The method was immunoSEQ multiplex PCR; TCRdb's version includes in-frame clones alone and lacks a portion of them. In the table there are over 1,500 clones, approximately 68% of which are singletons. The study, taken as a whole, reports: Within patients, tissue anatomy strongly shaped TCR repertoire composition.

The CDR3 is made up of 14 amino acids. Germline-derived CDR1 and CDR2 are MNHEY and SVGAGI. V was clipped by 4 bases and J by 2 bases, with 9 bases between them. This clonotype was obtained from a female donor over 55 with lung cancer. The material was tissue from the stomach, obtained at autopsy. The V gene is TRBV6-5, the J gene TRBJ1-5; D gene unclear. CDR3 bases: TGTGCCAGCAGTTTGGGGTCGGGCAATCAGCCCCAGCATTTT. Translating it yields CASSLGSGNQPQHF.